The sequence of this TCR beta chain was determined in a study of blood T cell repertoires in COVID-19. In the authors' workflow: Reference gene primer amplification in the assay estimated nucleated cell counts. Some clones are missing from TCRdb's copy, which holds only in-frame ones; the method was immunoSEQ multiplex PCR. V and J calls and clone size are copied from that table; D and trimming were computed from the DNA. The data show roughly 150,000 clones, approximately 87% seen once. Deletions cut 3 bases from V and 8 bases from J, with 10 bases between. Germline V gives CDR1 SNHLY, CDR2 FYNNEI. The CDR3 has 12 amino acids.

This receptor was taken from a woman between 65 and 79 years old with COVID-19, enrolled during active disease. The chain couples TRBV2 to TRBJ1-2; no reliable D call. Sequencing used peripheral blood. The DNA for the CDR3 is TGTGCCAGCAGTGACAGCGGAGGGGGCTACACCTTC. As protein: CASSDSGGGYTF.